The next 20 T cell receptor beta chains were all read from a single sample in a study of cytomegalovirus exposure and HLA in healthy donors. A multiplex PCR was run with 60 Vbeta primers and 13 Jbeta primers. Sequenced by immunoSEQ multiplex PCR; TCRdb stores in-frame clones only, minus some. The sample has about 180,000 clones; 79% are singletons. The sequenced material came from PBMCs. The receptors come from a woman in her thirties or forties in good health and CMV-seronegative.

The V and J genes are TRBV25-1 and TRBJ1-2; 8 bases are a match to TRBD1. The V gene end was trimmed by 3 bases and the J gene end by 0 bases; junction bases not matched to a gene: 3. Germline V gives CDR1 MGHDK, CDR2 SYGVNS. The CDR3 sequence is 15 residues long. For the CDR3, the DNA is TGTGCCAGCAGTGATCGACAGGGGCCTAACTATGGCTACACCTTC. Protein: CASSDRQGPNYGYTF.

The chain has TRBV7-8 and TRBJ2-7; 8 nucleotides line up with TRBD2. The J segment lost 3 bases and the V segment lost 7 bases, leaving 5 bases of the junction unmatched. Germline V lookup: CDR1 SGHVS, CDR2 FQNEAQ. This CDR3 comprises 13 residues. The CDR3 coding sequence is TGTGCCAGCATCCCTAGCGGGCGCTACGAGCAGTACTTC. Amino acid sequence: CASIPSGRYEQYF.

CDR3 DNA: TGTGCCAGCGGACAAGGCATTCAGTACTTC. This encodes CASGQGIQYF. This chain uses TRBV6-5 with TRBJ2-4; weak D call: TRBD1 (5 bases). The CDR3 contains 10 residues. CDR1 MNHEY and CDR2 SVGAGI come from the germline V gene. V was pared by 8 bases and J by 9 bases, with 8 bases between.

The genes are TRBV11-2 and TRBJ2-7, with a possible D match to TRBD2 (6 bases). The CDR3 is 16 amino acids. Deletions cut 5 bases from V and 0 bases from J, with 17 bases between. CDR1 is SGHAT, CDR2 FQNNGV, per germline. The CDR3 coding sequence is TGTGCCAGCAGCATTAGACCGGGACTTACCTCCTACGAGCAGTACTTC. Encoded protein: CASSIRPGLTSYEQYF.

The chain joins TRBV6-5 to TRBJ2-4, with 8 positions matching TRBD1. The CDR3 is made up of 15 amino acids. Germline V CDR1 and CDR2: MNHEY, SVGAGI. V lost 5 bases to trimming and J lost 1 base; unmatched junction nucleotides: 4. In nucleotides, the CDR3 is TGTGCCAGCAGTCCGACAGGGGAGGCCAAAAACATTCAGTACTTC. Amino acid sequence: CASSPTGEAKNIQYF.

The gene calls are TRBV5-1 and TRBJ2-1, with 7 bases aligning to TRBD2. The CDR3 is 16 residues long. Germline trimming cut 4 bases from V and 7 bases from J; bases unmatched to any gene: 14. Germline V gene sequence: CDR1 SGHRS, CDR2 YFSETQ. The CDR3 is CASSPTTAGVLNEQFF. CDR3 nucleotide sequence: TGCGCCAGCAGCCCAACTACGGCGGGAGTATTGAATGAGCAGTTCTTC.

The rearrangement links TRBV5-1 to TRBJ1-2; D gene uncertain. V lost 4 bases, J lost 6 bases, and 16 bases lay in between. This CDR3 is 14 amino acids long. Germline V gene lookup returns CDR1 SGHRS and CDR2 YFSETQ. The CDR3 reads CASSPGGEVHGYTF. CDR3 DNA: TGCGCCAGCAGCCCTGGAGGAGAGGTTCATGGCTACACCTTC.

The chain recombines TRBV25-1 with TRBJ1-1; TRBD1 might be the D (5 bases). Germline lookup yields CDR1 MGHDK and CDR2 SYGVNS. The V and J ends lost 6 bases and 10 bases respectively, with 12 bases between them. The CDR3 runs to 11 residues. The CDR3 region has the DNA TGTGCCAGCAGAGGGGCGCAGGGAGCTTTCTTT. Its protein product is CASRGAQGAFF. Full variable domain (outside the CDR3, taken from reference TRBV25-1 and TRBJ1-1): EADIYQTPRYLVIGTGKKITLECSQTMGHDKMYWYQQDPGMELHLIHYSYGVNSTEKGDLSSESTVSRIRTEHFPLTLESARPSHTSQYLCASRGAQGAFFGQGTRLTVV.

This chain uses TRBV7-9 with TRBJ2-5; 8 bases line up with TRBD1. Germline V gives CDR1 SEHNR, CDR2 FQNEAQ (reference sequence). The CDR3 extends over 16 amino acids. Trimming at V came to 1 base and at J to 5 bases, leaving 9 bases not matched to a gene. The CDR3, as DNA: TGTGCCAGCAGCTTAGGATGGACAGGGTATCAGGAGACCCAGTACTTC. Translating it yields CASSLGWTGYQETQYF.

This clone was detected only once. The chain uses TRBV5-1 and TRBJ2-1; 8 bases agree with TRBD2. Trimming removed 1 base from V and 2 bases from J; junction bases left unmatched: 2. CDR3 size: 15 residues. Germline loops: CDR1 SGHRS, CDR2 YFSETQ. This CDR3 is CASSLYGGAYNEQFF. In DNA, the CDR3 is TGCGCCAGCAGCTTGTACGGGGGGGCCTACAATGAGCAGTTCTTC.

This sequence joins TRBV6-1 and TRBJ1-5; 8 nucleotides match TRBD1. This CDR3 contains 15 residues. The V and J ends lost 6 bases and 8 bases, in that order; junction bases with no gene match: 12. Germline lookup yields CDR1 MNHNS and CDR2 SASEGT. CDR3 sequence (DNA): TGTGCCAGCAGATGGACAGGGAACGTCGGGGAGCCCCAGCATTTT. Encoded protein: CASRWTGNVGEPQHF.

Points on this clone: The same CDR3 arises from other DNA sequences in this sample as well. The V gene is TRBV30, the J gene TRBJ1-1; no firm D call. Trimming removed 4 bases from V and 8 bases from J, with 14 bases in between. The CDR3 sequence is 12 residues long. Germline lookup yields CDR1 GTSNPN and CDR2 SVGIG (reference sequence). The CDR3 DNA reads as TGTGCCTGGACCATTCCCCCGGGGGAAGCTTTCTTT. Its translation: CAWTIPPGEAFF.

Worth noting for this clone: Other DNA sequences in the same sample also yield this CDR3. This chain joins TRBV7-9 and TRBJ2-7; D uncertain. The V end lost 1 base, the J end lost 6 bases, and 10 bases lay between the germline ends. Germline V lookup: CDR1 SEHNR, CDR2 FQNEAQ (reference sequence). The CDR3 has 13 residues. The CDR3 loop is CASSLGGRGEQYF. CDR3 nucleotide sequence: TGTGCCAGCAGCTTAGGAGGCAGAGGCGAGCAGTACTTC.

The chain carries TRBV4-2 and TRBJ1-2; D is unclear. The V and J ends lost 1 base and 7 bases respectively, with 19 bases between them. The V gene's germline CDR1 is LGHNA and CDR2 YNFKEQ. The CDR3 totals 16 residues. CDR3 residues: CASSQASGGGFGGYTF. The CDR3 DNA reads TGTGCCAGCAGCCAAGCGTCCGGAGGAGGGTTTGGTGGCTACACCTTC.

This clone appeared a few times. The chain has TRBV28 and TRBJ2-1, with 9 bases identical to TRBD2. With 6 bases clipped from V and 7 bases from J, the junction kept 10 bases outside the gene matches. Germline lookup yields CDR1 MDHEN and CDR2 SYDVKM. CDR3 length: 15 amino acids. CDR3 sequence reads: CASRGVVAGDNEQFF. As DNA, the CDR3 is TGTGCCAGCAGGGGTGTAGTAGCGGGGGATAATGAGCAGTTCTTC.

This chain joins TRBV5-1 and TRBJ1-1; 7 nucleotides match TRBD1. Germline assignment: CDR1 SGHRS and CDR2 YFSETQ. V trimming: 4 bases; J trimming: 8 bases; junction bases outside the gene matches: 14. CDR3 size: 15 residues. CDR3 DNA sequence: TGCGCCAGCAGCCACGTGACAGGGAGTGATCGAGAAGCTTTCTTT. Translating gives CASSHVTGSDREAFF. Combining the CDR3 with reference TRBV5-1 and TRBJ1-1 gives the whole variable domain KAGVTQTPRYLIKTRGQQVTLSCSPISGHRSVSWYQQTPGQGLQFLFEYFSETQRNKGNFPGRFSGRQFSNSRSEMNVSTLELGDSALYLCASSHVTGSDREAFFGQGTRLTVV.

The V and J genes are TRBV11-3 and TRBJ2-1, with a weak D call TRBD2 (5 bases). V was pared by 0 bases and J by 9 bases, with 12 bases between. This CDR3 is built from 14 residues. Germline assignment: CDR1 SGHNT and CDR2 YENEEA. CDR3 amino acids: CASSLEPSRSEQFF. The CDR3 nucleotides are TGTGCCAGCAGCTTAGAGCCTAGCAGGAGTGAGCAGTTCTTC.

This chain uses TRBV7-8 with TRBJ2-4; 12 positions agree with TRBD1. Germline loops: CDR1 SGHVS, CDR2 FQNEAQ. The length of the CDR3 is 18 residues. V dropped 5 bases and J dropped 0; count of bases not matched to a gene: 8. The CDR3 DNA reads as TGTGCCAGCAGCCGGGGACAGGGGGCTTGGGTAGCCAAAAACATTCAGTACTTC. Its translation: CASSRGQGAWVAKNIQYF.

The CDR3: CASSSIGQSWRNTEAFF. CDR3 nucleotide sequence: TGTGCCAGCAGTTCTATAGGACAGTCGTGGAGGAACACTGAAGCTTTCTTT. The rearrangement joins TRBV28 to TRBJ1-1; TRBD1 is a possible D gene (6 bases). The CDR3 is made up of 17 amino acids. Trimming removed 4 bases from V and 1 base from J, with 19 bases in between. Germline CDR1 MDHEN, CDR2 SYDVKM.

The V and J genes are TRBV11-3 and TRBJ2-3, with D possibly matching TRBD2 (5 bases). The germline gives CDR1 SGHNT, CDR2 YENEEA. Trimming took off 5 bases at V and 2 bases at J, with 17 bases between the two ends. This CDR3 has 16 residues. DNA for the CDR3: TGTGCCAGCAGCCCCTGGCCGATCGGGGACACAGATACGCAGTATTTT. Translating it yields CASSPWPIGDTDTQYF.